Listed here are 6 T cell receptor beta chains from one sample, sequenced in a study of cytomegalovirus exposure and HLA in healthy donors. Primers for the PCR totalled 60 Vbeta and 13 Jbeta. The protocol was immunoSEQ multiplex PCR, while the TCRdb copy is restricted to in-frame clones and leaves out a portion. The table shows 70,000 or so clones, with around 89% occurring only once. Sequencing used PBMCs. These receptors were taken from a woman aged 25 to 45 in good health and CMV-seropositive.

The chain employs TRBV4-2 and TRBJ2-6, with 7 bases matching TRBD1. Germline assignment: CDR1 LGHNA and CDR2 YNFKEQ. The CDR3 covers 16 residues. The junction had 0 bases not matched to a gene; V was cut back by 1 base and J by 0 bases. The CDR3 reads CASSQGDSSGANVLTF. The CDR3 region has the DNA TGTGCCAGCAGCCAAGGGGACAGCTCTGGGGCCAACGTCCTGACTTTC.

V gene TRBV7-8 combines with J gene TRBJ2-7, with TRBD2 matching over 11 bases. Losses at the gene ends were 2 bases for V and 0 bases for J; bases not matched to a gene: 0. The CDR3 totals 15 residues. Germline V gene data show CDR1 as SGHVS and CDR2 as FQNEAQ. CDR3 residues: CASSLTSGGSYEQYF. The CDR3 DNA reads TGTGCCAGCAGCTTAACTAGCGGGGGCTCCTACGAGCAGTACTTC. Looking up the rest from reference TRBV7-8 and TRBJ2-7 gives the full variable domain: GAGVSQSPRYKVAKRGQDVALRCDPISGHVSLFWYQQALGQGPEFLTYFQNEAQLDKSGLPSDRFFAERPEGSVSTLKIQRTQQEDSAVYLCASSLTSGGSYEQYFGPGTRLTVT.

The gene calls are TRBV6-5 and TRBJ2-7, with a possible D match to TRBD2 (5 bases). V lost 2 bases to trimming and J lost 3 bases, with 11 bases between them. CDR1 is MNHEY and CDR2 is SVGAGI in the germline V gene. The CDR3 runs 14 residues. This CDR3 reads CASSYGTGNYEQYF. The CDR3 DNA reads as TGTGCCAGCAGTTACGGTACGGGGAACTACGAGCAGTACTTC.

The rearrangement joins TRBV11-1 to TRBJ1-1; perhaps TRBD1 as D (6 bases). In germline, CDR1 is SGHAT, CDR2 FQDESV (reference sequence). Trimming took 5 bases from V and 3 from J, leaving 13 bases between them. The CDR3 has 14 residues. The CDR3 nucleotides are TGTGCCAGCAGCCCTGAGGGGGGGTACACTGAAGCTTTCTTT. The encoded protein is CASSPEGGYTEAFF.

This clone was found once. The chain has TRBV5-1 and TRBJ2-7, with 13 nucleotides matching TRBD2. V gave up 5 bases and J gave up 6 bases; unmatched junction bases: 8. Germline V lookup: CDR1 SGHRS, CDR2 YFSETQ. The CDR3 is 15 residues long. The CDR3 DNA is TGCGCCAGCAGAGGACTAGCGGGAGCTACCGGCGAGCAGTACTTC. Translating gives CASRGLAGATGEQYF.

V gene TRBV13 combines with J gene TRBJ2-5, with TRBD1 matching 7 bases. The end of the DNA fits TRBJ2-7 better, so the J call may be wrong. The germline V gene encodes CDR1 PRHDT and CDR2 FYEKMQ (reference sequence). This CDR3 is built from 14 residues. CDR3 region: CASSFFGTAYEQYF. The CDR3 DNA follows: TGTGCCAGCAGCTTTTTCGGGACAGCCTACGAGCAGTACTTC.